This section outlines one T cell receptor (beta chain) sequence together with its context. The antigen is unknown. The data belong to a study of CD8+CD57+ T cells in acquired aplastic anemia. An expansion of CD8+CD57+ cells by flow cytometry had been shown in patients chosen for sequencing. Study results and caveats: For CD8+ Simpson's diversity, patients and controls showed no significant difference.

Germline CDR1 reads SGHTA; CDR2 reads FQGTGA. With 2 bases removed from V and 3 bases from J, the gap between germline ends came to 11 bases. CDR3 length: 14 residues. According to the study, genomic DNA was the template for TCR beta VDJ and CDR3 profiling. One entry per CDR3 protein, called by TCRdb with MiXCR from the reads. The table lists roughly 180,000 distinct CDR3 sequences, approximately 48% of them singletons. The chain employs TRBV7-3 and TRBJ2-7; a weak D match, TRBD2 (6 bases). The TCR was taken from a human donor with aplastic anemia. Sample: sorted CD4+, CD8+, or CD8+CD57+ T cells (not recorded which) from PBMCs. CDR3: CASSLDRGDYEQYF. DNA for the CDR3: TGTGCCAGCAGCTTAGATCGCGGGGACTACGAGCAGTACTTC.